The 32 T cell receptor beta chains presented below share a single source sample, sequenced in a study of identical twins. TCRdb reprocessed the 5' RACE reads via MiXCR and lists one record per CDR3 protein. The sample lists around 240,000 distinct CDR3 sequences, around 7% occurring once. These same records also appear under a second study, on yellow fever vaccine responses in identical twins.

The sample taken for sequencing was memory (CD45RO+) T cells sorted from blood. These TCRs come from a young woman in good health.

This clonotype was counted once. The rearrangement links TRBV7-9 to TRBJ2-3; D remains unclear. Trimming took off 2 bases at V and 0 bases at J, with 6 bases between the two ends. This CDR3 comprises 14 residues. The germline V gene has CDR1 SEHNR and CDR2 FQNEAQ (reference sequence). The DNA of the CDR3 is TGTGCCAGCAGCTTAACTCACAGCACAGATACGCAGTATTTT. Translation: CASSLTHSTDTQYF.

This clonotype was seen many times. The rearrangement links TRBV15 to TRBJ2-1; D remains unclear. Germline V gene lookup returns CDR1 LNHNV and CDR2 YYDKDF (reference sequence). V lost 4 bases and J 5 bases, leaving 15 bases between the germline ends. The CDR3 has 15 amino acids. The CDR3 nucleotides read TGTGCCACCAGCACGTCCTCAGTTCCCAACAATGAGCAGTTCTTC. This sequence encodes CATSTSSVPNNEQFF. Based on the CDR3 plus reference TRBV15 and TRBJ2-1, the full variable domain is DAMVIQNPRYQVTQFGKPVTLSCSQTLNHNVMYWYQQKSSQAPKLLFHYYDKDFNNEADTPDNFQSRRPNTSFCFLDIRSPGLGDTAMYLCATSTSSVPNNEQFFGPGTRLTVL.

This clonotype has at least ten counts. V and J are TRBV12-3 or TRBV12-4 and TRBJ1-1; D might be TRBD1 (6 bases). Trimming took off 3 bases at V and 0 bases at J, with 11 bases between the two ends. The CDR3 is 15 amino acids. This CDR3 is CASSLTGGMNTEAFF. The CDR3 nucleotides read TGTGCCAGCAGTTTGACAGGAGGGATGAACACTGAAGCTTTCTTT.

The V call is TRBV3-1, the J call TRBJ1-1; weak D call: TRBD1 (5 bases). V shed 1 base and J shed 3 bases, with 15 bases lying between them. Germline CDR1 and CDR2: LGHDT and YNNKEL (reference sequence). This CDR3 comprises 16 residues. CDR3 DNA sequence: TGTGCCAGCAGCCAAGGCGGGACGGGAATATACACTGAAGCTTTCTTT. It translates to CASSQGGTGIYTEAFF.

This chain joins TRBV28 and TRBJ2-5; 8 bases align to TRBD2. Per germline, CDR1 MDHEN and CDR2 SYDVKM. V was clipped by 4 bases and J by 5 bases; unmatched bases: 6. The CDR3 totals 14 residues. For the CDR3, the DNA is TGTGCCAGCAGTTGGAGCGGGAGAGATGAGACCCAGTACTTC. Translated, it gives CASSWSGRDETQYF.

The chain is built from TRBV4-1 and TRBJ2-1, with TRBD2 matching 8 bases. Trimming took 1 base from V and 10 from J; bases not matched to a gene: 6. The length of the CDR3 is 14 residues. Germline V gene data show CDR1 as MGHRA and CDR2 as YSYEKL. The CDR3 spells CASSQVGTRPEQFF. CDR3 DNA sequence: TGCGCCAGCAGCCAAGTCGGGACTAGACCCGAGCAGTTCTTC.

This clonotype was detected ten times or more. The CDR3 DNA reads TGCGCCAGCAGCTTAGACAGGGACACTGAAGCTTTCTTT. Protein: CASSLDRDTEAFF. This chain connects TRBV5-1 to TRBJ1-1; 7 bases map to TRBD1. CDR3 size: 13 residues. The J segment lost 3 bases and the V segment lost 2 bases, leaving 1 base of the junction unmatched. Per germline, CDR1 SGHRS and CDR2 YFSETQ. Variable domain in full (rest from reference TRBV5-1 and TRBJ1-1): KAGVTQTPRYLIKTRGQQVTLSCSPISGHRSVSWYQQTPGQGLQFLFEYFSETQRNKGNFPGRFSGRQFSNSRSEMNVSTLELGDSALYLCASSLDRDTEAFFGQGTRLTVV.

This clonotype turned up a few times. The J gene is TRBJ2-7, the V gene TRBV12-5, with a tentative D call TRBD1 (5 bases). Per the germline V gene, CDR1 is LGHNT and CDR2 is FRNRAP. The CDR3 has 13 amino acids. V lost 1 base and J lost 2, with 6 bases in between. For the CDR3, the DNA is TGTGCTAGTGGTTTGGGACAGACCTACGAGCAGTACTTC. Protein product: CASGLGQTYEQYF.

The rearrangement links TRBV20-1 to TRBJ2-1, with TRBD2 matching 12 bases. After removal of 0 bases from V and 8 bases from J, the junction contained 11 bases not matched to a gene. The CDR3 is 17 residues long. CDR1 and CDR2 (germline): DFQATT, SNEGSKA (reference sequence). The CDR3 is CSARDQPRLAGDHEQFF. CDR3 DNA sequence: TGCAGTGCTAGAGATCAACCCAGACTAGCGGGAGACCATGAGCAGTTCTTC.

This clonotype was counted at least ten times. The chain recombines TRBV20-1 with TRBJ2-7, with D hard to call. Trimming pared 3 bases from V and 3 bases from J, leaving 9 bases between. Germline lookup yields CDR1 DFQATT and CDR2 SNEGSKA (reference sequence). The CDR3 contains 12 residues. The CDR3 spells CSASGYSYEQYF. The CDR3, as DNA: TGCAGTGCTAGCGGTTACAGCTACGAGCAGTACTTC.

This clonotype has a count of ten or more. The CDR3 DNA is TGTGCCAGCAGCTCCGGACAGAGCTCCTACAATGAGCAGTTCTTC. Its protein is CASSSGQSSYNEQFF. The gene calls are TRBV12-3 or TRBV12-4 and TRBJ2-1; the D gene is possibly TRBD1 (6 bases). The CDR3 loop spans 15 amino acids. V lost 6 bases, J lost 0 bases, and 12 bases lay in between.

This clonotype was detected ten times or more. V gene TRBV6-1 combines with J gene TRBJ2-3, with a possible D match to TRBD1 (6 bases). V lost 5 bases to trimming and J lost 3 bases, with 15 bases between them. Germline V gene data show CDR1 as MNHNS and CDR2 as SASEGT. This CDR3 comprises 15 residues. CDR3: CASSPTGSLTDTQYF. Here the CDR3 DNA reads TGTGCCAGCAGTCCCACAGGGAGTCTAACAGATACGCAGTATTTT.

There are a few counts of this clonotype. The J gene is TRBJ1-1, the V gene TRBV20-1; D gene unclear. From germline, CDR1 is DFQATT and CDR2 SNEGSKA (reference sequence). The CDR3 spans 13 residues. V was shortened by 1 base and J by 7 bases, with 13 bases between the two germline ends. The CDR3 is CSARVGQPSEAFF. CDR3 DNA: TGCAGTGCTAGAGTAGGGCAGCCGAGTGAAGCTTTCTTT.

This clonotype came up many times. J is TRBJ1-6 and V is TRBV9; 10 bases match TRBD1. The CDR3 is 15 amino acids. CDR1 and CDR2 from the germline V gene are SGDLS and YYNGEE. Trimming cost V 4 bases and J 10 bases; bases outside gene matches: 8. The DNA of the CDR3 is TGTGCCAGCAGCTGGGACAGGGGAGGAGAATCACCCCTCCACTTT. Amino acid sequence: CASSWDRGGESPLHF.

This clonotype appeared many times. J is TRBJ2-1 and V is TRBV7-8; 9 positions match TRBD1. V trimming: 3 bases; J trimming: 7 bases; junction bases outside the gene matches: 10. The CDR3 has 16 amino acids. The V gene's germline CDR1 is SGHVS and CDR2 FQNEAQ. The CDR3 bases are TGTGCCAGCAGCTTCTCCGGGACAGGGCGAACTAATGAGCAGTTCTTC. It yields the protein CASSFSGTGRTNEQFF.

This clonotype was observed many times. This chain uses TRBV7-8 with TRBJ2-7; TRBD2 agrees at 10 bases. The germline gives CDR1 SGHVS, CDR2 FQNEAQ. Unmatched junction bases numbered 10, after V lost 1 base and J lost 1 base. CDR3 length equals 18 residues. The CDR3 loop is CASSLDRRGLASSYEQYF. The CDR3, as DNA: TGTGCCAGCAGCTTAGATAGGCGGGGACTAGCGAGTTCCTACGAGCAGTACTTC.

The gene calls are TRBV3-1 and TRBJ2-5, with D perhaps TRBD1 (6 bases). CDR3 length equals 15 residues. Trimming left V 3 bases short and J 5 bases short, with 16 bases between. In germline, CDR1 is LGHDT, CDR2 YNNKEL (reference sequence). CDR3 in amino acids: CASSHRDTDWETQYF. CDR3 nucleotide sequence: TGTGCCAGCAGCCACCGGGACACGGATTGGGAGACCCAGTACTTC.

This sequence joins TRBV6-5 and TRBJ2-7; the match to TRBD2 covers 11 bases. This CDR3 is 17 amino acids long. Germline V lookup: CDR1 MNHEY, CDR2 SVGAGI. V dropped 2 bases and J dropped 2; count of bases not matched to a gene: 8. The chain's CDR3 is CASSYKFTSGRAYEQYF. The CDR3 DNA reads TGTGCCAGCAGTTACAAATTTACTAGCGGGAGAGCCTACGAGCAGTACTTC.

This clonotype was recorded at least ten times. V gene TRBV19 combines with J gene TRBJ2-1; tentative D call: TRBD2 (6 bases). The CDR3 is 19 residues long. V lost 1 base and J 5 bases, leaving 24 bases between the germline ends. Germline V lookup: CDR1 LNHDA, CDR2 SQIVND (reference sequence). The CDR3 loop reads CASSIGTLMAGNSHNEQFF. CDR3 coding DNA: TGTGCCAGTAGTATAGGTACGTTGATGGCGGGAAATTCCCACAATGAGCAGTTCTTC.

The CDR3 nucleotides are TGTGCCAGCAGCATCACCAGCGGGAGGTACAATGAGCAGTTCTTC. Translating it yields CASSITSGRYNEQFF. The chain has TRBV11-3 and TRBJ2-1, with 9 bases aligning to TRBD2. This CDR3 contains 15 residues. From germline, CDR1 is SGHNT and CDR2 YENEEA. J lost 4 bases, V lost 5 bases, and 6 bases had no gene match.

The chain joins TRBV3-1 to TRBJ1-3, with 8 bases lining up with TRBD1. The length of the CDR3 is 16 residues. The germline CDR1 and CDR2 sequences are LGHDT and YNNKEL (reference sequence). The ends lost 2 bases at V and 8 bases at J; junction bases unmatched: 11. The CDR3 DNA reads TGTGCCAGCAGCCAATCGGACAGGGTGAGAACCCACACCATATATTTT. This gives the protein CASSQSDRVRTHTIYF.

The J gene is TRBJ2-2, the V gene TRBV12-5; 11 bases fit TRBD1. This CDR3 contains 17 residues. Germline V gives CDR1 LGHNT, CDR2 FRNRAP. Unmatched junction bases numbered 8, after V lost 4 bases and J lost 4 bases. CDR3 residues: CASGSTRTGGRTGELFF. CDR3 in DNA: TGTGCTAGTGGTTCGACGCGGACAGGGGGCCGCACCGGGGAGCTGTTTTTT. The entire variable domain, with the rest obtained from reference TRBV12-5 and TRBJ2-2, is as follows: DARVTQTPRHKVTEMGQEVTMRCQPILGHNTVFWYRQTMMQGLELLAYFRNRAPLDDSGMPKDRFSAEMPDATLATLKIQPSEPRDSAVYFCASGSTRTGGRTGELFFGEGSRLTVL.

This clonotype was observed a few times. V gene TRBV6-5 combines with J gene TRBJ2-1; TRBD2 is a possible D gene (7 bases). Between the trimmed V and J ends, which lost 4 bases and 9 bases, there was a span of 25 bases. The CDR3 consists of 17 residues. Germline assignment: CDR1 MNHEY and CDR2 SVGAGI. CDR3 nucleotides: TGTGCCAGCAGTTTCGAATGGGGGCGGGGGAAGTGGGGTGAGCAGTTCTTC. This sequence encodes CASSFEWGRGKWGEQFF.

This clonotype was detected many times. V is TRBV10-3 and J is TRBJ2-1; D ambiguous. Germline assignment: CDR1 ENHRY and CDR2 SYGVKD. V was trimmed by 2 bases and J by 5 bases, leaving 13 bases between them. CDR3 length: 15 amino acids. CDR3 region: CAISEPEVLHNEQFF. The CDR3 DNA follows: TGTGCCATCAGTGAGCCAGAGGTCCTCCACAATGAGCAGTTCTTC.

The count of this clonotype is one. The CDR3 nucleotides read TGTGCCAGCAGCCGTACAGGGCACGAGCAGTACTTC. Its translation is CASSRTGHEQYF. The chain has TRBV12-3 or TRBV12-4 and TRBJ2-7, with TRBD1 as a possible D gene (6 bases). The length of the CDR3 is 12 residues. V shed 6 bases and J shed 5 bases, with 11 bases lying between them.

The chain links TRBV16 to TRBJ2-4; D is possibly TRBD2 (5 bases). The CDR3 contains 15 residues. Germline CDR1 is KGHSY and CDR2 is FQNENV. V lost 3 bases to trimming and J lost 0 bases, with 9 bases between them. The CDR3 is CASSQDWSAKNIQYF. Here the CDR3 DNA reads TGTGCCAGCAGCCAGGACTGGTCAGCCAAAAACATTCAGTACTTC. Variable domain in full (rest from reference TRBV16 and TRBJ2-4): GEEVAQTPKHLVRGEGQKAKLYCAPIKGHSYVFWYQQVLKNEFKFLISFQNENVFDETGMPKERFSAKCLPNSPCSLEIQATKLEDSAVYFCASSQDWSAKNIQYFGAGTRLSVL.

This clonotype turned up a few times. V usage is TRBV12-3 or TRBV12-4 and J usage is TRBJ2-7; 7 nucleotides line up with TRBD2. Losses at the gene ends were 3 bases for V and 9 bases for J; bases not matched to a gene: 11. CDR3 length: 14 residues. Written as DNA, the CDR3 is TGTGCCAGCAGTTTCTCTAGCGGAGCGATTAGGCAGTACTTC. Translated: CASSFSSGAIRQYF.

The sample holds a few counts of this clonotype. Its ends do not fully match the called genes, so a read error is possible. This chain uses TRBV11-2 with TRBJ2-2, with TRBD2 matching over 10 bases. The germline V gene has CDR1 SGHAT and CDR2 FQNNGV. The CDR3 spans 15 residues. The CDR3 loop reads CASSTTSGNAGELFF. The CDR3 DNA is TGTGCCAGCAGCACTACTAGCGGGAACGCCGGGGAGCTGTTTTTT. Together with reference TRBV11-2 and TRBJ2-2, the CDR3 gives the full variable domain: EAGVAQSPRYKIIEKRQSVAFWCNPISGHATLYWYQQILGQGPKLLIQFQNNGVVDDSQLPKDRFSAERLKGVDSTLKIQPAKLEDSAVYLCASSTTSGNAGELFFGEGSRLTVL.

This clonotype was observed a handful of times. The chain links TRBV28 to TRBJ2-7, with a possible D match to TRBD2 (6 bases). Trimming took off 2 bases at V and 3 bases at J, with 11 bases between the two ends. Per germline, CDR1 MDHEN and CDR2 SYDVKM. This CDR3 comprises 14 residues. CDR3 residues: CASSLIGGLYEQYF. In nucleotides, the CDR3 is TGTGCCAGCAGTTTAATCGGGGGACTCTACGAGCAGTACTTC.

This clonotype was observed a handful of times. The J gene is TRBJ2-1, the V gene TRBV7-2; 12 positions agree with TRBD2. Germline lookup yields CDR1 SGHTA and CDR2 FQGNSA. Losses at the gene ends were 3 bases for V and 6 bases for J; bases not matched to a gene: 6. The CDR3 runs to 16 residues. CDR3 sequence (DNA): TGTGCCAGCAGCTTTACCCCTAGCGGGGGGGCCAATGAGCAGTTCTTC. Its protein product is CASSFTPSGGANEQFF.

This clonotype has a count of ten or more. V gene TRBV11-2 combines with J gene TRBJ2-5; D gene unclear. The CDR3 is made up of 14 amino acids. V was trimmed by 2 bases and J by 4 bases, leaving 11 bases between them. The germline gives CDR1 SGHAT, CDR2 FQNNGV. This chain's CDR3 is CASSLNRLVETQYF. CDR3 DNA sequence: TGTGCCAGCAGCTTAAACAGATTAGTAGAGACCCAGTACTTC.

The V gene is TRBV6-4, the J gene TRBJ2-7; 9 positions agree with TRBD2. Germline values: CDR1 MRHNA, CDR2 SNTAGT. The trim removed 4 bases at V and 5 bases at J, leaving 6 bases unmatched. The CDR3 totals 14 residues. The CDR3 sequence is CASSAAGGPDEQYF. In nucleotides, the CDR3 is TGTGCCAGCAGTGCGGCGGGAGGGCCCGACGAGCAGTACTTC.